This T cell receptor (beta chain) was recorded in a study of shared clonotypes between healthy human individuals (TCRdb year 2020). Background on the whole study: A few men and a couple of women, aged 18 to 49 years, made up the cohort. Libraries were prepared and TCR repertoires were sequenced by different laboratories using diverse techniques, in order to increase sequencing depth and limit assay-specific biases. The study deeply sequenced blood TCR repertoires of five healthy adults to estimate repertoire size and the extent of clonotype sharing between individuals. Leukapheresis yielded between about 0.8 and 8.9 billion PBMCs per donor.

This clone was seen once. Its antigen remains unidentified. No base-level quality is on record; no much larger clone is a single base apart. Using the deep immunoSEQ assay, TCR CDR3 regions were amplified from genomic DNA by multiplex PCR. Genomic DNA extracted from each cell subset was distributed evenly over all wells of several immunoSEQ 96-well plates, and each plate served as one replicate. Each replicate PCR for unsorted PBMC received about 310 ng genomic DNA, equal to about 30,000 T cell genomes. Ten immunoSEQ deep assay plates were used to sequence unsorted PBMC genomic DNA. Purified libraries were measured with a Qubit 3.0 fluorometer, size-checked on a Bioanalyzer 2100, and measured again with the KAPA Library Quantification kit. Every immunoSEQ 96-well plate was sequenced on a dedicated single-read 150-cycle Illumina NextSeq 550 flow cell. In the paper's pipeline: The immunoSEQ output contained only junctional sequences without quality scores, so filtering could not match that applied to full-length reads. Sequences were annotated with PyIR, a Python wrapper for IgBLAST v1.9, using IMGT germline references to assign V/J genes and CDR3. Any read was removed if the V/J assignment was weak (E-value above 1e-6), the CDR3 was missing, or the read contained stop codons, out-of-frame junctions, or ambiguous translated residues. V3J clonotypes were defined as sequences sharing an identical inferred V gene, J gene, and CDR3 amino acid sequence. Percentage overlap between repertoires was calculated by dividing the number of shared unique clonotypes by the size of the smaller repertoire. Richness of each repertoire was evaluated using RTK rarefaction, the Chao1 estimator, and Recon v2.1 estimates of unobserved clonotypes. TCRdb mirrors the immuneACCESS table, restricted to in-frame sequences. Some clones are absent from its copies; in checked studies, under half trace to an unresolved V gene, and the reason for the others is unknown. V and J calls plus clone size are reproduced from that table; the DNA served to infer D and trimming. The sample yields about half a million clones; 81% were counted once. Over 9.5% of the sample comes from the top ten.

The donors were healthy, HIV-negative adults who had no recently reported acute infections or vaccinations. Every donor was a Caucasian adult living in Nashville, Tennessee, USA. In the unsorted samples, around 81 million PBMCs were counted, and genomic DNA was extracted using the QIAamp DNA Blood Mini kit. After blood collection by leukapheresis, PBMCs were isolated using Ficoll-Histopaque density gradient centrifugation and then cryopreserved in the vapor phase of liquid nitrogen. The junction carries 10 bases between V and J, which are trimmed by 6 bases and 1 base respectively. CDR3 length: 13 amino acids, cysteine to phenylalanine. The DNA shown is the 39-base CDR3, in frame from base 1. The germline V gene encodes CDR1 MNHNY and CDR2 SVGAGI (reference sequence). What the work shows at the level of the full study, not this receptor alone: Sampling was limited to blood, and TCR repertoires in tissue likely differ from TCR repertoires in blood. The genetic and exposure-history diversity represented was limited by the small number of donors. Pairwise subsampling indicated that sequencing depth was expected to affect the degree of clonotype sharing among donors.

The receptor was derived from a woman aged 35 to 49 in good health. Some clones in this sample may be carry-over from other donors' samples. This receptor chain uses TRBV6-6 and TRBJ2-7; the D region is possibly TRBD1 or TRBD2, each matching across 5 bases. The sequenced sample consisted of PBMCs. CDR3 protein: CASSWDRSYEQYF. In nucleotides, the sequence is TGTGCCAGCAGCTGGGACCGGTCCTACGAGCAGTACTTC.